Given below is one TCR beta chain in context. Antigen specificity is unknown. This record comes from a study of T cells in Graves' hyperthyroidism and ophthalmopathy. Points from the study as a whole: Most expanded thyroid clonotypes above 0.001 recurred in blood.

RNA transcripts were the template for amplifying TCR beta CDR3 regions. First-round RT-PCR of the TCR CDR3 relied on the HTBI primer set. TCRdb ran MiXCR on the multiplex PCR reads and lists one entry per CDR3 protein. The sample contains about 420,000 distinct CDR3 sequences, approximately 14% of which appear only once. The CDR3 length is 15 residues. Germline V gene data show CDR1 as MNHNS and CDR2 as SASEGT. Trimming stripped 6 bases from V and 5 bases from J, with 16 bases between. Sequencing was performed on blood. The source of this sequence is a woman aged 18-29 years with Graves' hyperthyroidism. The V and J genes are TRBV6-1 and TRBJ1-4; D may be TRBD1 (5 bases). This chain's CDR3 is CASRSWSGGNEKLFF. The CDR3 DNA is TGTGCCAGCAGAAGCTGGTCCGGGGGGAATGAAAAACTGTTTTTT.